Listed below are T cell receptor beta chains from one sample, sequenced in a study of cytomegalovirus exposure and HLA in healthy donors. Assay used: immunoSEQ multiplex PCR; TCRdb lists only in-frame clones, some missing. Here the sample spans some 180,000 clones, 9.5% being singletons. The sequenced sample was PBMCs. These receptor sequences come from a woman aged 25 to 39 in good health and CMV-seropositive. Each CDR3 is given with its conserved first and last residue. The order of the fields is clone size, J gene, V gene, D gene, CDR3 DNA, CDR3 protein. D genes are given only for firm matches. The size field is filled for only some rows; it gives once, few, many or a size class.

few	TRBJ1-2	TRBV6-5	NA	TGTGCCAGCACCAGAGGCCTGGAGGGCTACACCTTC	CASTRGLEGYTF
few	TRBJ2-7	TRBV11-3	NA	TGTGCCAGCAGCCCTCGACAGAGAACCTACGAGCAGTACTTC	CASSPRQRTYEQYF
many	TRBJ1-4	TRBV25-1	TRBD1	TGTGCCAGCAGTGAATATCAGGGGGCATCTAATGAAAAACTGTTTTTT	CASSEYQGASNEKLFF
few	TRBJ2-1	TRBV4-2	NA	TGTGCCAGCAGCCAAGATAGAGGTGCTAGCCTCCCCGAGCAGTTCTTC	CASSQDRGASLPEQFF
few	TRBJ2-7	TRBV2	TRBD1	TGTGCCACCCGGGACAGGGGGAGCGAGCAGTACTTC	CATRDRGSEQYF
few	TRBJ1-1	TRBV2	NA	TGTGCCAGCATCCCGGGGGGGGGCACTGAAGCTTTCTTT	CASIPGGGTEAFF
few	TRBJ1-4	TRBV5-1	NA	TGCGCCAGCAGCTTGATTGCGGGAGGAGGGCGTGAAAAACTGTTTTTT	CASSLIAGGGREKLFF
NA	TRBJ2-7	TRBV5-1	TRBD2	TGCGCCAGCAGCTTGGACAGCGGGAGCTACGAGCAGTACTTC	CASSLDSGSYEQYF
few	TRBJ2-7	TRBV14	NA	TGTGCCAGCAGCCAAGCGGGGTTCATGGGTGAGCAGTACTTC	CASSQAGFMGEQYF
NA	TRBJ2-7	TRBV10-3	NA	TGTGCCATCAGTGAGTCGATTGTCGACTATACCCTATCCGAGCAGTACTTC	CAISESIVDYTLSEQYF
few	TRBJ1-4	TRBV7-2	TRBD1	TGTGCCAGCAGCTTAGGGTTATGGGACAGTAATGAAAAACTGTTTTTT	CASSLGLWDSNEKLFF
NA	TRBJ1-4	TRBV5-1	TRBD1	TGCGCCAGCAGCTTGGGAGAGACAGGGGTAGAAGAAAAACTGTTTTTT	CASSLGETGVEEKLFF
many	TRBJ2-7	TRBV7-2	NA	TGTGCCAGCAGCTTAGGAGGCTCAAAGGGGGAGCAGTACTTC	CASSLGGSKGEQYF
NA	TRBJ2-7	TRBV5-1	TRBD2	TGCGCCAGCAGCGTAGCGGGAGGACAATACGAGCAGTACTTC	CASSVAGGQYEQYF
NA	TRBJ2-7	TRBV5-4	NA	TGTGCCAGCAGTTGGCAAGGGGTCCCCGAGCAGTACTTC	CASSWQGVPEQYF
NA	TRBJ1-1	TRBV9	TRBD1	TGTGCCAGCAGCCCGGGGCACCTCGGGACAGACACTGAAGCTTTCTTT	CASSPGHLGTDTEAFF
few	TRBJ2-2	TRBV19	NA	TGTGCCAGTAGGACGGGAAACACCGGGGAGCTGTTTTTT	CASRTGNTGELFF
few	TRBJ2-7	TRBV9	NA	TGTGCCAGCAGCGCCCACCTAGAAGAGCAGTACTTC	CASSAHLEEQYF
few	TRBJ2-5	TRBV11-3	TRBD2	TGTGCCAGCAGCTTAGGGAGCGGGGCGGGCGAGACCCAGTACTTC	CASSLGSGAGETQYF
few	TRBJ2-3	TRBV2	NA	TGTGCCACCCAAACCTGGACTCCTACGCAGTATTTT	CATQTWTPTQYF
few	TRBJ1-4	TRBV6-1	TRBD1	TGTGCCAGCAGTGAAGGGACAGGGGGTTTTAATGAAAAACTGTTTTTT	CASSEGTGGFNEKLFF
NA	TRBJ2-1	TRBV4-1	NA	TGCGCCAGCAGTTCCCTCGGGGAGGTCTCCTACAATGAGCAGTTCTTC	CASSSLGEVSYNEQFF
few	TRBJ2-2	TRBV2	NA	TGTGCCAGCAGTGGACTTCCGGGGACCGGGGAGCTGTTTTTT	CASSGLPGTGELFF
few	TRBJ2-1	TRBV5-1	NA	TGCGCCAGCAGCTTGGTTCGACAAGAGCAGTTCTTC	CASSLVRQEQFF
NA	TRBJ2-5	TRBV2	NA	TGTGCCAGCAGTGACCCGGCAGGGGTAAAGCAAGAGACCCAGTACTTC	CASSDPAGVKQETQYF
few	TRBJ2-2	TRBV9	NA	TGTGCCAGCAGCGTAGGAGCAGGCGGGGAGCTGTTTTTT	CASSVGAGGELFF
NA	TRBJ2-2	TRBV19	NA	TGTGCCAGTAACCCCCAGGGGGGCACCGGGGAGCTGTTTTTT	CASNPQGGTGELFF
few	TRBJ2-7	TRBV10-1	NA	TGCGCCAGCAGTTCCCAGGGGAAGAGGTACGAGCAGTACTTC	CASSSQGKRYEQYF
NA	TRBJ1-1	TRBV5-1	NA	TGCGCCAGCAGCCCGGAAGCAGGTTCTAACACTGAAGCTTTCTTT	CASSPEAGSNTEAFF
few	TRBJ2-1	TRBV7-9	NA	TGTGCCAGCAGCTTTATCCGGGATGAGCAGTTCTTC	CASSFIRDEQFF
few	TRBJ2-2	TRBV9	TRBD2	TGTGCCAGCAGCGTAGAACTAGCGGACCCTACCGGGGAGCTGTTTTTT	CASSVELADPTGELFF
NA	TRBJ2-7	TRBV2	TRBD1	TGTGCCAGCGCGATCGACAGGGTTGGGTACGAGCAGTACTTC	CASAIDRVGYEQYF
NA	TRBJ1-1	TRBV23-1	NA	TGCGCCAGCAGTCAATCGTACAGGATGAACACTGAAGCTTTCTTT	CASSQSYRMNTEAFF
few	TRBJ2-2	TRBV6-1	NA	TGTGCCAGCAGCGAAGGCGCGGCCGGGGAGCTGTTTTTT	CASSEGAAGELFF
few	TRBJ1-1	TRBV19	NA	TGTGCCAGTAGTCTGACAGCGAACACTGAAGCTTTCTTT	CASSLTANTEAFF
few	TRBJ2-4	TRBV10-1	TRBD1	TGCGCCAGCAGTGAGTCTTGGGACAGCCTCCAGTACTTC	CASSESWDSLQYF
once	TRBJ2-1	TRBV5-1	TRBD1	TGCGCCAGCAGCTTGACAGGGGCGTCCTACAATGAGCAGTTCTTC	CASSLTGASYNEQFF
few	TRBJ2-7	TRBV4-1	NA	TGCGCCAGCAGCCAAGATACGCACAGAGACTACGAGCAGTACTTC	CASSQDTHRDYEQYF
NA	TRBJ2-7	TRBV6-1	TRBD2	TGTGCCAGCAGACCGAGCGGGAGGGTCGGGGAGCAGTACTTC	CASRPSGRVGEQYF
few	TRBJ2-3	TRBV5-1	TRBD1	TGCGCCAGCAGCTTAGGCCCGACAGGGGCAGGAGATACGCAGTATTTT	CASSLGPTGAGDTQYF
few	TRBJ2-3	TRBV5-1	NA	TGCGCCAGCCGCGCGGGACGAAGCACAGATACGCAGTATTTT	CASRAGRSTDTQYF
few	TRBJ2-1	TRBV27	TRBD2	TGTGCCAGCAGTTTCGGCCTAGCGGGAGGCAATGAGCAGTTCTTC	CASSFGLAGGNEQFF
NA	TRBJ2-7	TRBV5-1	TRBD1	TGCGCCAGCAGCTTCATACAGGGGGCTGGCGAGCAGTACTTC	CASSFIQGAGEQYF
few	TRBJ2-5	TRBV7-8	TRBD2	TGTGCCAGCAGCTTACGGACTAGCCAGCAGACCCAGTACTTC	CASSLRTSQQTQYF
NA	TRBJ2-5	TRBV7-2	NA	TGTGCCAGCAGCTTATCGACTCGTTTGAAGACCCAGTACTTC	CASSLSTRLKTQYF
few	TRBJ2-3	TRBV6-6	NA	TGTGCCAGCAGACAAACCGATAGCACAGATACGCAGTATTTT	CASRQTDSTDTQYF
few	TRBJ1-5	TRBV30	TRBD1	TGTGCCTGGACTGAACAGGGGGGTCAGCCCCAGCATTTT	CAWTEQGGQPQHF
few	TRBJ2-7	TRBV6-5	TRBD1	TGTGCCAGCACCATATCGGGACAGGGACCCTACGAGCAGTACTTC	CASTISGQGPYEQYF
few	TRBJ1-4	TRBV7-9	NA	TGTGCCAGCAGCCCTGGGGACATTAATGAAAAACTGTTTTTT	CASSPGDINEKLFF